These T cell receptor beta chains were read from a single sample in a study of regulatory T cells in long-lasting Graves disease. TCRdb used MiXCR to reprocess the multiplex PCR reads, holding one entry per CDR3 protein. The table lists some 250,000 distinct CDR3 sequences, 20% to 25% of them singletons. The sample in question was peripheral blood mononuclear cells (PBMCs), obtained at new diagnosis, from a patient treated with antithyroid drugs. These receptors were collected from a female donor with Graves disease. CDR3s leave out the opening cysteine and the closing phenylalanine or tryptophan. Clone size, where shown, is once, few, many, or a class for clones that have expanded.

len,v_gene,abundance,CDR3aa
13,TRBV18,many,ASSSTGTNPYEQY
10,TRBV9,many,ASRGTDYGYT
12,TRBV10-3,many,AISVSSGTNEQF
10,TRBV18,few,ASSITAETQY
11,TRBV29-1,many,SVEGDTTDTQY
14,TRBV11-2,many,ASSKDRGSTGNTIY
13,TRBV28,many,ASSKPGGPRYEQY
13,TRBV20-1,many,SATPLAGGYNEQF
13,TRBV10-3,many,AISSRTGRQETQY
13,TRBV20-1,many,SARDPRGRTDTQY
11,TRBV12-3/TRBV12-4,many,ASSLALRDEQF
13,TRBV20-1,many,SAGAPLLVQETQY
11,TRBV19,NA,ASSIVPYNEQS
13,TRBV9,NA,ASSVVPAGAYEQY
10,TRBV12-3/TRBV12-4,many,ASRGVGQPQH
12,TRBV25-1,NA,ASSGDRAYSPLH
16,TRBV27,NA,ASSLMGTSGSVYNEQF
11,TRBV2,NA,ASSAGAQETQY
11,TRBV6-1,NA,ASRLDVTSEQF
10,TRBV6-2/TRBV6-3,many,ASSLLPYEQY
15,TRBV7-9,many,ASSLAVLTGAVREQY
11,TRBV11-3,many,ATGKGSGDTQY
15,TRBV7-2,many,ASSLGGPMISTDTQY
11,TRBV18,many,ASSPGAGDEQF
13,TRBV4-3,NA,ASSQESGGGETQY
13,TRBV4-3,few,ASSQAEGLSYEQY
13,TRBV4-3,NA,ASSHGTSGSYEQY
12,TRBV2,many,ASTRMGGYNEQF
13,TRBV7-2,many,ASSVRQGGSDTQY
9,TRBV7-3,many,ASSPRVVYT
15,TRBV18,many,ASSPPRGQGTNNEQF
10,TRBV15,many,ATSYYPETQY
11,TRBV7-2,NA,ASNSGTLNEQF
14,TRBV19,many,ASTVQGASGMNEQF
13,TRBV19,few,ASHPGGRYTGELF
13,TRBV28,many,ASIPQGAGEDTQY